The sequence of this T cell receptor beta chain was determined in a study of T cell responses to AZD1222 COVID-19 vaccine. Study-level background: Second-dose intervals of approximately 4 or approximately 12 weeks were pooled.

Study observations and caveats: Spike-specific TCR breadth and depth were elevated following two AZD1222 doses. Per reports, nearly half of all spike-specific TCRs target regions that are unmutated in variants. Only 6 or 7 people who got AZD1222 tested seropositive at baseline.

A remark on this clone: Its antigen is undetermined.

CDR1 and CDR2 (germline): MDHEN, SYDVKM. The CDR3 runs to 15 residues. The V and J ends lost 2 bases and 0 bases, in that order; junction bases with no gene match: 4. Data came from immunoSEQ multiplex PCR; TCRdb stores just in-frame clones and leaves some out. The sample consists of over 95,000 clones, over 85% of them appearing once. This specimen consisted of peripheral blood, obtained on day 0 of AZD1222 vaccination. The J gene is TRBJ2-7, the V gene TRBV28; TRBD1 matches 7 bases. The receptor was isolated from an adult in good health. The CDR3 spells CASSLVGTASYEQYF. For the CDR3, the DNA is TGTGCCAGCAGTTTAGTCGGGACAGCCTCCTACGAGCAGTACTTC.